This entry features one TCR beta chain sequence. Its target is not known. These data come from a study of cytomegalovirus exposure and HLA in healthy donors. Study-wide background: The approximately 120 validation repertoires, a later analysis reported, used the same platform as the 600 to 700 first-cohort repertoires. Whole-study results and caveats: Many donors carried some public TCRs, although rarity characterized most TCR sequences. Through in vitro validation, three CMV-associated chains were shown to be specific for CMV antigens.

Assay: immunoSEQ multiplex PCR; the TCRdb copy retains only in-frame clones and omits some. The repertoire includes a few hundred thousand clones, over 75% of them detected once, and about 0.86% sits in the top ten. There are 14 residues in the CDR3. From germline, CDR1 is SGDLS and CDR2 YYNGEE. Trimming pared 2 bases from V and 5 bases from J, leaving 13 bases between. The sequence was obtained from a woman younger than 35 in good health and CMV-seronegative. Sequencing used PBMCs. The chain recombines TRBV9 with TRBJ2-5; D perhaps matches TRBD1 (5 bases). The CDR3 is CASSVQGKGETQYF. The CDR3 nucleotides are TGTGCCAGCAGCGTTCAAGGGAAGGGGGAGACCCAGTACTTC.